This TCR beta chain was recorded in a study of T cell responses to AZD1222 COVID-19 vaccine (dated by TCRdb to about 2021). For context, the study as a whole: A total of 230 to 250 trial participants underwent TCR sequencing, of whom 207 received two doses of AZD1222 and 26 received two doses of the MenACWY control vaccine. Trial participants were enrolled by age into subgroups of 18-55, 56-69 and 70-plus years, and roughly 150, 30 and 60 TCR-sequenced participants, respectively, were included in these subgroups. Broad study findings and their caveats: Spike-specific TCR breadth and depth rose significantly after two AZD1222 doses compared with day 0 and with MenACWY recipients. Conclusions about previously exposed vaccinees are limited, since just five or six AZD1222 recipients were seropositive for SARS-CoV-2 at baseline. Participants were mostly white British, with more females than males. The authors suggested clonal diversity may have been underestimated. In the small 56-69-year group, the increase in depth fell short of significance, most likely because of low power. No day 14 peak-response samples were available, so repertoires were characterized only after the peak T cell response. Reportedly, close to half of the unique spike-specific TCRs recognized epitopes lying outside the regions that are mutated in the B.1.351 and B.1.1.7 variants. The vaccine-associated CD4 TCRs covered the entire spike protein, and the dominant responses fell in regions 160-218 and 743-854.

The CDR3 regions of human TCRbeta chains were analyzed by immunosequencing. Processing in the source paper ran as follows. TCRs in the repertoires were matched against a reference library of SARS-CoV-2-specific TCRs that had been generated with the MIRA antigen-specificity platform. Breadth meant the fraction of unique TCRs that were SARS-CoV-2-associated, whereas depth meant the fraction of total T cells that were SARS-CoV-2-associated. Using the MIRA data, each spike-specific TCR was assigned both to the spike region to which the TCR was reactive and to a CD4 or CD8 class. Log10-transformed breadth and depth values were compared by one-way ANOVA with Sidak's multiple comparisons tests. The clones in this table, taken by TCRdb from immuneACCESS, are in-frame only. Not every clone is retained; where verified, under half of the shortfall comes from an unresolved V gene, and the cause of the rest is unknown. From that table come the V and J calls and clone size; the DNA was used to work out D and trimming. The sample table holds over 95,000 clones, of which about nine tenths were seen once. Under 6.5% of the sample is held by the ten biggest clonotypes.

Concerning this clone: Its cognate antigen has yet to be identified. Per-base qualities were not stored, and no clone one base away is much larger.

From its cysteine to its phenylalanine, the CDR3 spans 14 amino acids. Only the CDR3 portion is preserved as DNA: 42 bases, with reading frame beginning at the first base. Via the germline V gene, CDR1 is SGHDT and CDR2 YYEEEE. V is reduced by 0 bases and J by 6 bases, leaving a spacing of 12 bases between them. Interpreted using the paper, the time point label stands for: about 28 days (+/-7) after the second vaccine dose. AZD1222 recipients given second doses at about 4 weeks or at about 12 weeks were pooled, since spike-specific TCR depth and breadth were not found to differ between the two schedules. Vaccinee samples were obtained from the UK trials COV001 and COV002, which included a single-blind randomized controlled phase 2/3 trial of AZD1222 (ChAdOx1 nCoV-19) in healthy adults. For TCRbeta chain sequencing, PBMC samples from trial participants were taken at day 0 and at day 28 after the second dose.

The sequencing here drew on peripheral blood, taken 28 days after the second AZD1222 dose. This receptor was identified in an adult who received the AZD1222 COVID-19 vaccine. The receptor chain draws on TRBV5-6 and TRBJ1-1; the D gene is not confidently resolved. This receptor has the CDR3 CASSLGVIGAEAFF. The DNA sequence is given as TGTGCCAGCAGCTTGGGGGTGATCGGGGCTGAAGCTTTCTTT.